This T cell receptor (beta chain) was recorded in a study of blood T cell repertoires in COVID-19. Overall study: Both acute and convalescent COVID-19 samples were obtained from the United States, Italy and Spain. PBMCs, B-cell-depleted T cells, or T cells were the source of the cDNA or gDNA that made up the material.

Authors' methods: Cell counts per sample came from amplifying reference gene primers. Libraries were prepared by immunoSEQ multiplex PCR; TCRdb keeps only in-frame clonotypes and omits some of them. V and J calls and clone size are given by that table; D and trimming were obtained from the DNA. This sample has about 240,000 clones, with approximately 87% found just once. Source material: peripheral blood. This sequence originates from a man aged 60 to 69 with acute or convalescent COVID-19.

CDR3 sequence (DNA): TGTGCCAGCAGTTACGGAGACCCGAGCGATGAAAAACTGTTTTTT. This translates into CASSYGDPSDEKLFF. This chain connects TRBV6-5 to TRBJ1-4; D unclear. With 2 bases removed from V and 6 bases from J, the gap between germline ends came to 13 bases. This CDR3 has 15 amino acids. The germline V gene has CDR1 MNHEY and CDR2 SVGAGI.